The clone carrying this T cell receptor beta chain occurred a few times. This specimen comes from a study of blood T cell repertoires in COVID-19. For the study at large: The United States, Italy and Spain were the sources of the acute and convalescent COVID-19 samples.

The CDR3 totals 12 residues. CDR1 is SEHNR, CDR2 FQNEAQ, per germline (reference sequence). V shed 7 bases and J shed 6 bases, with 12 bases lying between them. Original analysis: Estimated nucleated cell counts came from reference gene primer amplification. Produced via immunoSEQ multiplex PCR; TCRdb's table is partial and in-frame only. That table supplies the V and J calls and clone size; D and trimming were determined from the DNA. The table lists more than 150,000 clones, approximately 94% of them singletons, with about 0.76% in the top ten. Patients of the Seattle cohort, enrolled during active infection, were followed longitudinally.

The sequence was obtained from a man in his thirties or forties with COVID-19, enrolled during active disease. This chain uses TRBV7-9 with TRBJ1-1; D call uncertain. The specimen sequenced was peripheral blood. The CDR3 here is CASTLLGSEAFF. The DNA for the CDR3 is TGTGCCAGCACGCTATTGGGCTCTGAAGCTTTCTTT.